What follows describes a single T cell receptor beta chain. The antigen is unknown. Via MiXCR, TCRdb re-called the reads, giving one row per CDR3 protein. This sample has some 920,000 distinct CDR3 sequences, with roughly 30% found just once. The sample originates from a study of T cell repertoires in cytomegalovirus infection. Study-wide context: Evidence of both CMV infection and a matching HLA type came from public TCR beta signatures.

General observations from the study: Cumulative frequency (of public TCR beta family members) identified carriers of CMV plus the relevant HLA. Clonotypes of TCR beta that were HLA-C-restricted and CMV-specific dominated the ex vivo response.

This specimen was cultured CD8+ T cells from PBMCs, taken from culture after CMV antigen stimulation. This receptor was obtained from a human donor in good health (CMV status not recorded). Some clones in this sample may be carry-over from other donors' samples.

The CDR3 DNA is TGTGCCAGCAGCACGACAGGGCGGGCCAAAAACATTCAGTACTTC. This encodes CASSTTGRAKNIQYF. J is TRBJ2-4 and V is TRBV6-5; 7 bases are a match to TRBD1. Germline lookup yields CDR1 MNHEY and CDR2 SVGAGI. CDR3 length: 15 amino acids. The V gene end was trimmed by 6 bases and the J gene end by 1 base; junction bases not matched to a gene: 6.